The T cell receptor (beta chain) described here comes from a study of T cell responses to AZD1222 COVID-19 vaccine. The repertoire was sequenced with immunoSEQ multiplex PCR; TCRdb's copy has only in-frame clones and lacks some. The table shows about 83,000 clones, with over 75% occurring only once. This receptor was identified in an adult in good health. The sample was peripheral blood, taken on day 0 of MenACWY control vaccination.

CDR3 bases: TGCGCCAGCAGCCAAGGGGGGGAGCTCACAGATACGCAGTATTTT. It is translated as CASSQGGELTDTQYF. V and J are TRBV4-3 and TRBJ2-3; a possible D gene is TRBD2 (6 bases). Germline-derived CDR1 and CDR2 are LGHNA and YSLEER. The CDR3 is 15 residues long. V was pared by 1 base and J by 2 bases, with 10 bases between.